This is a list of T cell receptor beta chains from one sample in a study of T cell changes during pregnancy in multiple sclerosis. Assay used: immunoSEQ multiplex PCR; TCRdb lists only in-frame clones, some missing. Of about 49,000 clones listed, around 90% are singletons. The sequenced sample was peripheral blood, obtained after pregnancy. These receptors were collected from a female donor in good health, enrolled as a control in a pregnancy study. Each CDR3 is given with its conserved first and last residue. D genes are given only for firm matches. Rows give clone size only sometimes, using once, few, many, or a class for an expanded clone.

.,.,TRBJ2-2,TRBV5-6,CASSLMGAANTGELFF,TGTGCCAGCAGCCTCATGGGGGCGGCCAACACCGGGGAGCTGTTTTTT
.,.,TRBJ1-5,TRBV19,CASSLPPDRYSNQPQHF,TGTGCCAGTAGTCTCCCCCCCGACAGGTATAGCAATCAGCCCCAGCATTTT
.,.,TRBJ1-1,TRBV11-2,CASSFRVNTEAFF,TGTGCCAGCAGCTTCAGGGTGAACACTGAAGCTTTCTTT
.,TRBD1,TRBJ1-1,TRBV5-1,CASSTQGQGNTEAFF,TGCGCCAGCAGTACCCAGGGACAGGGGAACACTGAAGCTTTCTTT
.,.,TRBJ2-7,TRBV9,CASSVGSSDRYEQYF,TGTGCCAGCAGCGTAGGTTCTAGCGATCGCTACGAGCAGTACTTC
few,.,TRBJ1-6,TRBV28,CASSLPGPIRRSLHF,TGTGCCAGCAGTTTGCCAGGGCCTATTCGAAGATCCCTCCACTTT
.,.,TRBJ1-1,TRBV4-2,CASSLTTGTSAEAFF,TGTGCCAGCAGCCTCACAACGGGTACCAGCGCTGAAGCTTTCTTT
.,.,TRBJ1-2,TRBV6-1,CASSRDRTANGYTF,TGTGCCAGCAGCCGGGATCGGACGGCTAATGGCTACACCTTC
once,TRBD2,TRBJ2-2,TRBV10-2,CASSGQREKNTGELFF,TGCGCCAGCAGTGGACAGCGGGAGAAGAACACCGGGGAGCTGTTTTTT
.,TRBD2,TRBJ2-3,TRBV10-2,CASSGGTSLTDTQYF,TGCGCCAGCAGTGGCGGGACTAGCCTCACAGATACGCAGTATTTT
.,TRBD1,TRBJ1-5,TRBV18,CASSPGQGNQPQHF,TGTGCCAGCTCACCGGGACAGGGAAATCAGCCCCAGCATTTT
.,.,TRBJ2-5,TRBV19,CASSSSRGETQYF,TGTGCCAGTAGTTCCTCCAGGGGTGAGACCCAGTACTTC
.,.,TRBJ1-2,TRBV9,CASSSNRDGYTF,TGTGCCAGCAGCTCAAACAGGGATGGCTACACCTTC
.,.,TRBJ1-1,TRBV12-5,CASVRVFGTEAFF,TGTGCTAGTGTTCGAGTGTTTGGCACTGAAGCTTTCTTT
.,TRBD2,TRBJ2-3,TRBV5-1,CASRLRLAGADTQYF,TGCGCCAGCAGATTAAGACTAGCGGGAGCAGATACGCAGTATTTT